These 12 T cell receptor beta chains share one sample of origin, sequenced in a study of technical replicates of blood from a few donors. The assay was immunoSEQ multiplex PCR, and TCRdb's table has in-frame clones only and misses some. The table records more than 70,000 clones, almost 98% of them present only once. Sequenced input: T cells isolated from PBMCs. The receptors stem from a human donor in good health.

CDR3 region: CASSITSGVYEQYF. The CDR3 region has the DNA TGTGCCAGCAGCATTACTAGCGGGGTCTACGAGCAGTACTTC. The chain joins TRBV6-5 to TRBJ2-7, with 10 bases aligning to TRBD2. Germline V gene lookup returns CDR1 MNHEY and CDR2 SVGAGI. The CDR3 loop spans 14 amino acids. The V segment lost 6 bases and the J segment 3 bases; nucleotides outside the gene matches: 5.

The rearrangement links TRBV30 to TRBJ1-2, with D uncertain. The CDR3 is made up of 16 amino acids. The germline gives CDR1 GTSNPN, CDR2 SVGIG (reference sequence). V lost 0 bases to trimming and J lost 0 bases, with 14 bases between them. DNA for the CDR3: TGTGCCTGGAGTGTAGGTTACGGGGAACCTAACTATGGCTACACCTTC. Protein sequence: CAWSVGYGEPNYGYTF.

This rearrangement joins TRBV4-2 to TRBJ2-7; 7 bases map to TRBD2. The trim removed 0 bases at V and 1 base at J, leaving 9 bases unmatched. The CDR3 has 17 amino acids. From germline, CDR1 is LGHNA and CDR2 YNFKEQ. In nucleotides, the CDR3 is TGTGCCAGCAGCCAAGATTGGACGGCTAGCGGTTCCTACGAGCAGTACTTC. The encoded protein is CASSQDWTASGSYEQYF.

The chain uses TRBV5-1 and TRBJ2-7, with 8 bases fitting TRBD1. CDR1 SGHRS and CDR2 YFSETQ come from the germline V gene. J was trimmed by 3 bases and V by 6 bases; bases with no gene match: 8. CDR3 length: 14 amino acids. The CDR3 sequence is CASNVGTGNYEQYF. The DNA for the CDR3 is TGCGCCAGCAATGTGGGGACAGGCAACTACGAGCAGTACTTC. Complete variable domain (other parts from reference TRBV5-1 and TRBJ2-7): KAGVTQTPRYLIKTRGQQVTLSCSPISGHRSVSWYQQTPGQGLQFLFEYFSETQRNKGNFPGRFSGRQFSNSRSEMNVSTLELGDSALYLCASNVGTGNYEQYFGPGTRLTVT.

The chain links TRBV15 to TRBJ2-5; 8 bases fit TRBD2. This CDR3 has 13 amino acids. Germline V lookup: CDR1 LNHNV, CDR2 YYDKDF (reference sequence). J gave up 5 bases and V 9 bases, and 8 bases lay outside the gene matches. The DNA for the CDR3 is TGTGCCACAGGATCGGGCGGGGGGGAGACCCAGTACTTC. It codes for CATGSGGGETQYF.

J is TRBJ1-6 and V is TRBV7-9; 7 bases line up with TRBD1. This CDR3 has 15 amino acids. Per the germline V gene, CDR1 is SEHNR and CDR2 is FQNEAQ (reference sequence). With 4 bases clipped from V and 3 bases from J, the junction kept 3 bases outside the gene matches. The DNA for the CDR3 is TGTGCCAGCAGCTCGGGGACAGTCTATAATTCACCCCTCCACTTT. It yields the protein CASSSGTVYNSPLHF. The full variable domain, its missing parts supplied by reference TRBV7-9 and TRBJ1-6, is DTGVSQNPRHKITKRGQNVTFRCDPISEHNRLYWYRQTLGQGPEFLTYFQNEAQLEKSRLLSDRFSAERPKGSFSTLEIQRTEQGDSAMYLCASSSGTVYNSPLHFGNGTRLTVT.

Here the CDR3 DNA reads TGTGCCAGCAGCCCCCAGGTTTCCGAGCAGTACTTC. Translating it yields CASSPQVSEQYF. This chain links TRBV13 with TRBJ2-7; no clear D. The CDR3 runs 12 residues. V was shortened by 5 bases and J by 6 bases, with 11 bases between the two germline ends. The germline CDR1 and CDR2 sequences are PRHDT and FYEKMQ (reference sequence).

This clone was found a few times. The CDR3 spells CASSVAENTEAFF. CDR3 DNA: TGTGCCAGCAGCGTAGCAGAGAACACTGAAGCTTTCTTT. The J gene is TRBJ1-1, the V gene TRBV9, with D uncertain. Trimming shortened V by 0 bases and J by 1 base, and 4 bases separated the two germline ends. Germline CDR1 and CDR2: SGDLS and YYNGEE. The CDR3 has 13 amino acids.

The chain uses TRBV7-6 and TRBJ1-1; TRBD1 matches at 8 bases. The CDR3 has 15 residues. CDR1 and CDR2 (germline): SGHVS, FNYEAQ. Trimming removed 1 base from V and 7 bases from J; junction bases left unmatched: 8. The CDR3 DNA sequence: TGTGCCAGCAGCTTAGAAGTTTCAGGGGGCTTTGAAGCTTTCTTT. Its translation is CASSLEVSGGFEAFF. Full variable domain (remainder filled in from reference TRBV7-6 and TRBJ1-1): GAGVSQSPRYKVTKRGQDVALRCDPISGHVSLYWYRQALGQGPEFLTYFNYEAQQDKSGLPNDRFSAERPEGSISTLTIQRTEQRDSAMYRCASSLEVSGGFEAFFGQGTRLTVV.

Written as DNA, the CDR3 is TGCGCCAGCAGCCAACAGGTCAGGGACACAGATACGCAGTATTTT. Its translation is CASSQQVRDTDTQYF. V usage is TRBV4-1 and J usage is TRBJ2-3; D might be TRBD1 (5 bases). CDR1 and CDR2 from the germline V gene are MGHRA and YSYEKL. This CDR3 comprises 15 residues. Trimming took 2 bases from V and 2 from J, leaving 11 bases between them.

The chain couples TRBV13 to TRBJ2-7; 8 positions match TRBD1. Germline loops: CDR1 PRHDT, CDR2 FYEKMQ (reference sequence). This CDR3 has 13 amino acids. After removal of 4 bases from V and 1 base from J, the junction contained 0 bases not matched to a gene. The CDR3 nucleotides read TGTGCCAGCAGCTGGACAGGGTCCTACGAGCAGTACTTC. Residues: CASSWTGSYEQYF. The whole variable domain, remainder taken from reference TRBV13 and TRBJ2-7, is AAGVIQSPRHLIKEKRETATLKCYPIPRHDTVYWYQQGPGQDPQFLISFYEKMQSDKGSIPDRFSAQQFSDYHSELNMSSLELGDSALYFCASSWTGSYEQYFGPGTRLTVT.

This clone was observed a single time. At one of its ends the junction is not consistent with the germline gene, which may arise from a read error. The chain couples TRBV28 to TRBJ2-7; a possible D gene is TRBD1 (5 bases). Germline V CDR1 and CDR2: MDHEN, SYDVKM. This CDR3 has 11 amino acids. Here the CDR3 reads CASSFGQGKDF. The CDR3 DNA reads TGTGCCAGCAGTTTCGGGCAGGGTAAGGACTTC. Supplemented by reference TRBV28 and TRBJ2-7, the full variable domain reads DVKVTQSSRYLVKRTGEKVFLECVQDMDHENMFWYRQDPGLGLRLIYFSYDVKMKEKGDIPEGYSVSREKKERFSLILESASTNQTSMYLCASSFGQGKDFGPGTRLTVT.